These 3 T cell receptor beta chains were sequenced from one sample in a study of cytomegalovirus exposure and HLA in healthy donors. PCR employed 60 Vbeta and 13 Jbeta primers. Clones were read by immunoSEQ multiplex PCR, and TCRdb kept only the in-frame ones, dropping some. The table shows about 140,000 clones, with about 76% occurring only once. The sample consisted of PBMCs. The receptor source for this set is a female donor in good health and CMV-seronegative.

The chain combines TRBV9 with TRBJ1-1; weak D call: TRBD1 (5 bases). Germline values: CDR1 SGDLS, CDR2 YYNGEE. This CDR3 comprises 15 residues. Trimming pared 3 bases from V and 1 base from J, leaving 13 bases between. The CDR3 sequence: CASSAWRGGNTEAFF. The DNA of the CDR3 is TGTGCCAGCAGCGCCTGGAGGGGAGGGAACACTGAAGCTTTCTTT.

The chain combines TRBV7-2 with TRBJ2-3; 9 bases agree with TRBD2. Germline V gives CDR1 SGHTA, CDR2 FQGNSA. The CDR3 has 15 amino acids. With V trimmed by 6 bases and J by 0 bases, 4 bases remained unmatched. CDR3 region: CASSLAGPSTDTQYF. For the CDR3, the DNA is TGTGCCAGCAGTCTAGCGGGACCTAGCACAGATACGCAGTATTTT.

The chain carries TRBV9 and TRBJ2-1, with TRBD2 matching 7 bases. Germline V CDR1 and CDR2: SGDLS, YYNGEE. The CDR3 consists of 15 residues. With V trimmed by 2 bases and J by 3 bases, 5 bases remained unmatched. The CDR3 sequence: CASSVGGGYYNEQFF. CDR3 nucleotide sequence: TGTGCCAGCAGCGTGGGCGGGGGATACTACAATGAGCAGTTCTTC.